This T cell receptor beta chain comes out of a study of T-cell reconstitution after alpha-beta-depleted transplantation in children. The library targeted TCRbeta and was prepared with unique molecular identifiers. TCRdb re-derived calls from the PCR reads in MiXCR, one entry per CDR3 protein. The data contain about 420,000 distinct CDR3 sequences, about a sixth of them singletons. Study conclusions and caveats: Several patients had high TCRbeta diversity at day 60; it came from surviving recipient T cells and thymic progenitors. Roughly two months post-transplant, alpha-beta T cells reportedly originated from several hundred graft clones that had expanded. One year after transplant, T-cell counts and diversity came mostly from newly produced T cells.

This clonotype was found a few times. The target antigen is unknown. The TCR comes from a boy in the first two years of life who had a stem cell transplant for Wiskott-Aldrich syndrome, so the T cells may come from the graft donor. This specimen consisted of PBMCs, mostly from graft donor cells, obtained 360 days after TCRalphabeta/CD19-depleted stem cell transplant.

This CDR3 is CASSPATGRGANVLTF. The CDR3 nucleotides are TGTGCCAGCAGTCCCGCGACAGGGCGGGGGGCCAACGTCCTGACTTTC. The rearrangement links TRBV28 to TRBJ2-6; the match to TRBD1 covers 7 bases. Germline V lookup: CDR1 MDHEN, CDR2 SYDVKM. V lost 5 bases, J lost 4 bases, and 8 bases stayed unmatched. The CDR3 length is 16 residues.